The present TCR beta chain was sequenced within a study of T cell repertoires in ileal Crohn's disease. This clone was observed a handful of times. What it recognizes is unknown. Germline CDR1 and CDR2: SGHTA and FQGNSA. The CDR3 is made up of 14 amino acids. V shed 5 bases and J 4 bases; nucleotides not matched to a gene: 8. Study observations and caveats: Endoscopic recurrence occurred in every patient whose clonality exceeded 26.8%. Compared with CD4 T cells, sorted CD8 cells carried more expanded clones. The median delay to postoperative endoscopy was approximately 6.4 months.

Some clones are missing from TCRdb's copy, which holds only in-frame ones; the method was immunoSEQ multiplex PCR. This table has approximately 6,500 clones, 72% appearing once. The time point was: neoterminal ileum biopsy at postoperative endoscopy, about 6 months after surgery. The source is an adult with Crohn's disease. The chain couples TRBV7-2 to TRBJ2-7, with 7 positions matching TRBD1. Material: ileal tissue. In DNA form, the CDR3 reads TGTGCCAGCAGCCCCCAGACAGGGATTTACGAGCAGTACTTC. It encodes CASSPQTGIYEQYF.